This entry lists 32 T cell receptor beta chains sequenced from one sample in a study of CD8+CD57+ T cells in acquired aplastic anemia. Only patients with CD8+CD57+ cell expansion on flow cytometry were chosen for sequencing. Genomic DNA provided the template from which TCR beta VDJ and CDR3 profiles were obtained. Via MiXCR, TCRdb re-called the reads, giving one row per CDR3 protein. The sample records a few hundred thousand distinct CDR3 sequences, over 40% being singletons. The sequencing sample was made of sorted CD4+, CD8+, or CD8+CD57+ T cells (not recorded which) from PBMCs. These receptors came from a human donor with aplastic anemia.

The chain recombines TRBV7-2 with TRBJ2-7; D ambiguous. This CDR3 contains 14 residues. Germline-derived CDR1 and CDR2 are SGHTA and FQGNSA. Trimming cost V 0 bases and J 7 bases, with 13 bases left between them. CDR3: CASSLAAILGEQYF. DNA for the CDR3: TGTGCCAGCAGCTTAGCGGCAATCCTAGGGGAGCAGTACTTC. The full variable domain, rest sourced from reference TRBV7-2 and TRBJ2-7, is GAGVSQSPSNKVTEKGKDVELRCDPISGHTALYWYRQSLGQGLEFLIYFQGNSAPDKSGLPSDRFSAERTGGSVSTLTIQRTQQEDSAVYLCASSLAAILGEQYFGPGTRLTVT.

The chain recombines TRBV7-9 with TRBJ1-5; no firm D call. CDR1 is SEHNR, CDR2 FQNEAQ, per germline (reference sequence). With 3 bases removed from V and 15 bases from J, the gap between germline ends came to 27 bases. The CDR3 runs to 16 residues. The CDR3 DNA reads as TGTGCCAGCAGCTTGCTGGGGTATAACACTGAAGCTAAGCTGCATTTT. Amino acids: CASSLLGYNTEAKLHF. Full variable domain (missing parts from reference TRBV7-9 and TRBJ1-5): DTGVSQNPRHKITKRGQNVTFRCDPISEHNRLYWYRQTLGQGPEFLTYFQNEAQLEKSRLLSDRFSAERPKGSFSTLEIQRTEQGDSAMYLCASSLLGYNTEAKLHFGDGTRLSIL.

The chain has TRBV7-2 and TRBJ2-2; TRBD1 matches 9 bases. The CDR3 is made up of 18 amino acids. CDR1 SGHTA and CDR2 FQGNSA come from the germline V gene. Unmatched junction bases numbered 12, after V lost 2 bases and J lost 5 bases. As DNA, the CDR3 is TGTGCCAGCAGCTTAAGGCTGGGCGGGACAGGGTTGACCGGGGAGCTGTTTTTT. Translated, it gives CASSLRLGGTGLTGELFF.

The V call is TRBV15, the J call TRBJ1-2; D remains unclear. The CDR3 sequence is 14 residues long. Per the germline V gene, CDR1 is LNHNV and CDR2 is YYDKDF (reference sequence). V was cut by 0 bases and J by 8 bases, with 13 bases left in between. The CDR3 is CATSRDTTSDGYTF. DNA of the CDR3: TGTGCCACCAGCAGAGATACGACTTCAGACGGCTACACCTTC. Drawing the rest from reference TRBV15 and TRBJ1-2, the complete variable domain is DAMVIQNPRYQVTQFGKPVTLSCSQTLNHNVMYWYQQKSSQAPKLLFHYYDKDFNNEADTPDNFQSRRPNTSFCFLDIRSPGLGDTAMYLCATSRDTTSDGYTFGSGTRLTVV.

The V gene is TRBV5-1, the J gene TRBJ2-1; either TRBD1 or TRBD2 may supply D (7 bases each). The germline V gene encodes CDR1 SGHRS and CDR2 YFSETQ. Trimming removed 3 bases from V and 3 bases from J, with 13 bases in between. This CDR3 has 15 residues. The CDR3 here is CASSSQGGFYNEQFF. CDR3 sequence (DNA): TGCGCCAGCAGCTCCCAGGGGGGGTTCTACAATGAGCAGTTCTTC.

A word on this clonotype: Just one base apart from a much larger clone, this may be a read error. Here the CDR3 reads CASSFLQGNPGANVLTF. As DNA, the CDR3 is TGCGCCAGCAGCTTTTTGCAGGGTAACCCTGGGGCCAACGTCCTGACTTTC. The chain employs TRBV5-1 and TRBJ2-6; perhaps TRBD1 as D (5 bases). Germline V lookup: CDR1 SGHRS, CDR2 YFSETQ. The CDR3 runs 17 residues. Trimming cost V 2 bases and J 2 bases, with 14 bases left between them.

This clonotype came up once. The V gene is TRBV9, the J gene TRBJ2-1; tentative D call: TRBD2 (5 bases). In germline, CDR1 is SGDLS, CDR2 YYNGEE. The CDR3 totals 14 residues. The V and J ends lost 3 bases and 7 bases respectively, with 14 bases between them. CDR3 region: CASSERGRLNEQFF. Here the CDR3 DNA reads TGTGCCAGCAGCGAGAGAGGAAGACTAAATGAGCAGTTCTTC.

On this clonotype: This may be a read error, as it is one base from a much larger clone. The chain links TRBV3-1 to TRBJ2-2, with a weak D call TRBD2 (6 bases). The CDR3 runs to 16 residues. The germline CDR1 and CDR2 sequences are LGHDT and YNNKEL (reference sequence). CDR3 residues: CASSQFSPGGAGEPFF. CDR3 nucleotide sequence: TGTGCCAGCAGCCAATTTAGTCCCGGGGGTGCCGGGGAGCCGTTTTTT. The variable domain in full, with the rest retrieved from reference TRBV3-1 and TRBJ2-2, is DTAVSQTPKYLVTQMGNDKSIKCEQNLGHDTMYWYKQDSKKFLKIMFSYNNKELIINETVPNRFSPKSPDKAHLNLHINSLELGDSAVYFCASSQFSPGGAGEPFFGEGSRLTVL.

This clonotype was detected a few times. The chain has TRBV20-1 and TRBJ1-6; 8 bases match TRBD1. J gave up 5 bases and V 3 bases, and 6 bases lay outside the gene matches. The CDR3 loop spans 15 amino acids. Germline V gene data show CDR1 as DFQATT and CDR2 as SNEGSKA (reference sequence). As DNA, the CDR3 is TGCAGTGCTAGCCGGACAGGGCGGAATAATTCACCCCTCCACTTT. It translates to CSASRTGRNNSPLHF.

This clonotype was picked up many times. V gene TRBV11-2 combines with J gene TRBJ2-5, with TRBD1 matching 10 bases. Per germline, CDR1 SGHAT and CDR2 FQNNGV. Trimming removed 5 bases from V and 5 bases from J; junction bases left unmatched: 8. The CDR3 runs to 15 residues. In DNA form, the CDR3 reads TGTGCCAGCAGCATCCTAGGGACAGGGGCTGAGACCCAGTACTTC. Amino acids: CASSILGTGAETQYF.

This sequence joins TRBV7-9 and TRBJ2-3; 9 bases match TRBD2. The ends lost 5 bases at V and 0 bases at J; junction bases unmatched: 6. The CDR3 spans 16 residues. Germline-derived CDR1 and CDR2 are SEHNR and FQNEAQ (reference sequence). CDR3 nucleotides: TGTGCCAGCAGCCCTCGACTAGCGGTGAGCACAGATACGCAGTATTTT. Translation gives CASSPRLAVSTDTQYF.

J is TRBJ2-7 and V is TRBV10-3, with 8 nucleotides matching TRBD1. Germline assignment: CDR1 ENHRY and CDR2 SYGVKD. The V segment lost 8 bases and the J segment 0 bases; nucleotides outside the gene matches: 6. The CDR3 is made up of 14 amino acids. Written as DNA, the CDR3 is TGTGCCATCCAAAGGACAGGGAGCTCCTACGAGCAGTACTTC. This translates into CAIQRTGSSYEQYF.

The chain combines TRBV2 with TRBJ2-3; 9 nucleotides line up with TRBD1. V was pared by 4 bases and J by 2 bases, with 7 bases of the junction left unmatched. Germline CDR1 reads SNHLY; CDR2 reads FYNNEI. The CDR3 sequence is 16 residues long. The CDR3 DNA sequence: TGTGCCAGCAGTGGACCCAGGACAGGGGCCACAGATACGCAGTATTTT. Encoded protein: CASSGPRTGATDTQYF.

In its sample, this clonotype was seen a few times. The CDR3 here is CASSLRDRDINEQFF. The CDR3, as DNA: TGTGCCAGCAGCCTGCGGGACAGGGATATCAATGAGCAGTTCTTC. The chain recombines TRBV7-3 with TRBJ2-7; 9 positions agree with TRBD1. The J call is doubtful: the DNA matches TRBJ2-1 better. CDR3 length: 15 amino acids. Per germline, CDR1 SGHTA and CDR2 FQGTGA.

This chain links TRBV29-1 with TRBJ2-3; D ambiguous. From germline, CDR1 is SQVTM and CDR2 ANQGSEA. CDR3 length equals 10 residues. The germline V and J ends were trimmed by 7 bases and 4 bases, with 6 bases remaining between them. This CDR3 reads CSGEADTQYF. The CDR3, as DNA: TGCAGCGGCGAGGCAGATACGCAGTATTTT.

This clonotype has only a few counts. The chain combines TRBV28 with TRBJ2-1; TRBD2 aligns across 11 bases. The CDR3 covers 15 residues. Germline values: CDR1 MDHEN, CDR2 SYDVKM. V gave up 3 bases and J gave up 5 bases; unmatched junction bases: 3. The CDR3 DNA is TGTGCCAGCAGTTTGATAGCGGGAGGGAACAATGAGCAGTTCTTC. Translation: CASSLIAGGNNEQFF. Full variable domain (remainder filled in from reference TRBV28 and TRBJ2-1): DVKVTQSSRYLVKRTGEKVFLECVQDMDHENMFWYRQDPGLGLRLIYFSYDVKMKEKGDIPEGYSVSREKKERFSLILESASTNQTSMYLCASSLIAGGNNEQFFGPGTRLTVL.

This clonotype was counted between two and nine times. This rearrangement joins TRBV13 to TRBJ2-7, with a possible D match to TRBD1 (5 bases). V lost 5 bases to trimming and J lost 0 bases, with 14 bases between them. The CDR3 is 15 residues long. Per germline, CDR1 PRHDT and CDR2 FYEKMQ (reference sequence). CDR3 loop: CASSPRDSASYEQYF. The CDR3 DNA is TGTGCCAGCAGCCCCAGGGATTCGGCCTCCTACGAGCAGTACTTC. The whole variable domain, remainder taken from reference TRBV13 and TRBJ2-7, is AAGVIQSPRHLIKEKRETATLKCYPIPRHDTVYWYQQGPGQDPQFLISFYEKMQSDKGSIPDRFSAQQFSDYHSELNMSSLELGDSALYFCASSPRDSASYEQYFGPGTRLTVT.

V gene TRBV7-8 combines with J gene TRBJ2-1; 15 bases match TRBD2. CDR1 and CDR2 from the germline V gene are SGHVS and FQNEAQ. V lost 4 bases and J lost 6; bases outside the gene matches: 16. The CDR3 is 20 amino acids. CDR3 protein: CASSSELGLAGGRGRNEQFF. Written as DNA, the CDR3 is TGTGCCAGCAGCTCCGAGTTGGGACTAGCGGGGGGTAGGGGGCGCAATGAGCAGTTCTTC.

Comment on this clonotype: This may be a read error, as it is one base from a much larger clone. The CDR3 reads CSEGRGWNTGELFF. CDR3 DNA sequence: TGCAGCGAGGGGAGGGGGTGGAACACCGGGGAGCTGTTTTTT. This chain joins TRBV20-1 and TRBJ2-2; tentatively, D is TRBD2 (7 bases). The CDR3 consists of 14 residues. Germline V gene sequence: CDR1 DFQATT, CDR2 SNEGSKA (reference sequence).

This clonotype was counted many times. This chain uses TRBV12-3 or TRBV12-4 with TRBJ2-7, with 8 bases matching TRBD2. The CDR3 loop spans 13 amino acids. J was trimmed by 9 bases and V by 1 base; bases with no gene match: 5. This chain's CDR3 is CASSLEPGTRQYF. The CDR3 region has the DNA TGTGCCAGCAGTTTAGAGCCCGGGACTAGGCAGTACTTC.

This clonotype was counted at least ten times. The V call is TRBV5-1, the J call TRBJ2-2; TRBD1 agrees at 7 bases. The V and J ends lost 0 bases and 7 bases, in that order; junction bases with no gene match: 6. The CDR3 length is 15 residues. Per germline, CDR1 SGHRS and CDR2 YFSETQ. The CDR3 sequence: CASSLDTGESGELFF. In DNA form, the CDR3 reads TGCGCCAGCAGCTTGGATACAGGGGAGAGCGGGGAGCTGTTTTTT.

On this clonotype: A much bigger clone sits one base away, suggesting this may be a read error. The rearrangement links TRBV12-3 or TRBV12-4 to TRBJ2-1; weak D call: TRBD1 (6 bases). Trimming stripped 3 bases from V and 2 bases from J, with 14 bases between. The CDR3 contains 16 residues. For the CDR3, the DNA is TGTGCCAGCAGTTTTGGGGGCGGAGTGGCCTACAATGAGCAGTTCTTC. Protein: CASSFGGGVAYNEQFF.

Of note for this clonotype: The junction shows a germline mismatch at one end, possibly a read error. The chain carries TRBV5-1 and TRBJ1-1, with 8 bases fitting TRBD1. The germline gives CDR1 SGHRS, CDR2 YFSETQ. The CDR3 consists of 15 residues. CDR3 in amino acids: CASSLSGDRSTEAFF. CDR3 nucleotide sequence: TGTGCCAGCAGCTTGAGCGGGGACAGGTCCACTGAAGCTTTCTTT.

This clonotype showed up many times. The rearrangement links TRBV29-1 to TRBJ2-7, with 9 bases lining up with TRBD2. Germline CDR1 reads SQVTM; CDR2 reads ANQGSEA. The length of the CDR3 is 12 residues. The CDR3 spells CSFLRGGYEQYF. CDR3 in DNA: TGCAGTTTTCTGCGGGGGGGCTACGAGCAGTACTTC.

This clonotype was seen repeatedly, ten times or more. The CDR3 coding sequence is TGCGCCAGCAGTCTAACCGTGGACACTGAAGCTTTCTTT. It encodes CASSLTVDTEAFF. The chain combines TRBV10-1 with TRBJ1-1, with D hard to call. This CDR3 has 13 amino acids. Germline V lookup: CDR1 WNHNN, CDR2 SYGVQD (reference sequence). V dropped 5 bases and J dropped 3 bases, with 10 bases sitting between them.

This sequence joins TRBV5-1 and TRBJ1-1; D unresolved. The V and J ends lost 0 bases and 0 bases respectively, with 9 bases between them. Germline V lookup: CDR1 SGHRS, CDR2 YFSETQ. This CDR3 is built from 15 residues. The CDR3 loop reads CASSLALGMNTEAFF. The CDR3 DNA reads TGCGCCAGCAGCTTGGCCCTGGGAATGAACACTGAAGCTTTCTTT. The full variable domain, with the rest looked up from reference TRBV5-1 and TRBJ1-1, is KAGVTQTPRYLIKTRGQQVTLSCSPISGHRSVSWYQQTPGQGLQFLFEYFSETQRNKGNFPGRFSGRQFSNSRSEMNVSTLELGDSALYLCASSLALGMNTEAFFGQGTRLTVV.

The V call is TRBV6-4, the J call TRBJ2-7; 10 positions agree with TRBD1. The CDR3 covers 16 residues. Unmatched junction bases numbered 7, after V lost 0 bases and J lost 5 bases. The germline V gene has CDR1 MRHNA and CDR2 SNTAGT. Here the CDR3 reads CASSDSGGTGADEQYF. CDR3 coding DNA: TGTGCCAGCAGTGACTCAGGCGGGACAGGGGCGGACGAGCAGTACTTC.

This clonotype was observed many times. The rearrangement joins TRBV5-1 to TRBJ2-7; TRBD1 matches 9 bases. From germline, CDR1 is SGHRS and CDR2 YFSETQ. The CDR3 contains 13 residues. V lost 3 bases, J lost 5 bases, and 3 bases stayed unmatched. CDR3 coding DNA: TGCGCCAGCAGCTGGGACAGGGAGGACGAGCAGTACTTC. This gives the protein CASSWDREDEQYF.

This rearrangement joins TRBV5-1 to TRBJ2-3; D call uncertain. Germline CDR1 reads SGHRS; CDR2 reads YFSETQ. The CDR3 length is 14 residues. Trimming shortened V by 0 bases and J by 5 bases, and 10 bases separated the two germline ends. CDR3 nucleotides: TGCGCCAGCAGCTTGGAAGGGCCCCGAGATACGCAGTATTTT. Amino acid sequence: CASSLEGPRDTQYF.

V gene TRBV4-1 combines with J gene TRBJ2-3; D may correspond to TRBD1 or TRBD2 (5 bases each). The CDR3 has 16 residues. CDR1 is MGHRA and CDR2 is YSYEKL in the germline V gene. Trimming left V 2 bases short and J 6 bases short, with 18 bases between. The CDR3 DNA reads as TGCGCCAGCAGCCAACCGGGACCCAAAAAGGGGGATACGCAGTATTTT. It specifies CASSQPGPKKGDTQYF.

This clonotype was observed a handful of times. This may be a read error, as it is one base from a much larger clone. The chain uses TRBV7-3 and TRBJ1-2; perhaps TRBD1 as D (5 bases). Germline V lookup: CDR1 SGHTA, CDR2 FQGTGA. V lost 3 bases and J 3 bases, leaving 17 bases between the germline ends. The length of the CDR3 is 16 residues. CDR3: CASSLTRDAGHYGYTF. DNA for the CDR3: TGTGCCAGCAGCTTGACCAGGGACGCCGGACACTATGGCTACACCTTC. The full variable domain, with the rest looked up from reference TRBV7-3 and TRBJ1-2, is GAGVSQTPSNKVTEKGKYVELRCDPISGHTALYWYRQSLGQGPEFLIYFQGTGAADDSGLPNDRFFAVRPEGSVSTLKIQRTERGDSAVYLCASSLTRDAGHYGYTFGSGTRLTVV.

This clonotype came up once. The chain uses TRBV2 and TRBJ1-2; D call uncertain. Germline CDR1 reads SNHLY; CDR2 reads FYNNEI. The CDR3 extends over 14 amino acids. V was pared by 6 bases and J by 0 bases, with 11 bases between. The CDR3 loop is CASRRRGSNYGYTF. The CDR3 DNA reads as TGTGCCAGCAGGAGGCGAGGGTCTAACTATGGCTACACCTTC.